These 22 T cell receptor beta chains were sequenced from one sample in a study of OX40 agonist ivuxolimab in advanced cancers. This table comes from immunoSEQ multiplex PCR, and its TCRdb copy is limited to in-frame clones, with some not included. This sample has about 38,000 clones; over 80% occur once, and the top ten carry 21%. Source: CD4+ or CD8+ T cells sorted from blood, taken in a trial of the OX40 agonist ivuxolimab. The receptors shown here come from an adult with an advanced solid tumor such as melanoma, head and neck, liver or kidney cancer.

This chain links TRBV7-2 with TRBJ2-5, with 12 bases aligning to TRBD2. This CDR3 contains 16 residues. With V trimmed by 3 bases and J by 2 bases, 4 bases remained unmatched. The germline gives CDR1 SGHTA, CDR2 FQGNSA. The CDR3 nucleotides are TGTGCCAGCAGCTTCACTAGCGGGAGGAATCAAGAGACCCAGTACTTC. It translates to CASSFTSGRNQETQYF.

The chain joins TRBV11-2 to TRBJ1-4, with D tentatively TRBD1 (6 bases). The V gene's germline CDR1 is SGHAT and CDR2 FQNNGV. The CDR3 contains 13 residues. The V gene lost 11 bases and the J gene lost 3 bases, with 13 bases spanning the gap. In nucleotides, the CDR3 is TGTGCCTCGCGACGGGGGCCTAATGAAAAACTGTTTTTT. Protein: CASRRGPNEKLFF.

The chain employs TRBV2 and TRBJ2-7; 11 bases match TRBD2. The CDR3 extends over 15 amino acids. Germline values: CDR1 SNHLY, CDR2 FYNNEI. Trimming took 5 bases from V and 4 from J; bases not matched to a gene: 7. The CDR3 sequence: CASSPYGTSGYEQYF. DNA for the CDR3: TGTGCCAGCAGTCCTTACGGGACTAGCGGATACGAGCAGTACTTC.

This clone was seen once. The V call is TRBV7-8, the J call TRBJ1-1; D not certain. Per the germline V gene, CDR1 is SGHVS and CDR2 is FQNEAQ. CDR3 length equals 14 residues. Trimming took off 5 bases at V and 4 bases at J, with 14 bases between the two ends. The CDR3 DNA follows: TGTGCCAGCAGCCCTAAAAGGGTTTCCACTGAAGCTTTCTTT. Translation gives CASSPKRVSTEAFF.

In this sample, this clone turned up a few times. V usage is TRBV6-5 and J usage is TRBJ2-7, with 11 bases aligning to TRBD1. Trimming at V came to 5 bases and at J to 7 bases, leaving 7 bases not matched to a gene. Germline V gene data show CDR1 as MNHEY and CDR2 as SVGAGI. The CDR3 consists of 14 residues. CDR3 coding DNA: TGTGCCAGCAGTACGGACAGGGGGCGCGGAGAGCAGTACTTC. Translating it yields CASSTDRGRGEQYF.

This chain's CDR3 is CASSPDDIIRGTQYF. CDR3 DNA sequence: TGTGCCAGCAGCCCAGACGATATTATTCGGGGTACGCAGTATTTT. This sequence joins TRBV9 and TRBJ2-3; possibly TRBD2 for D (5 bases). From germline, CDR1 is SGDLS and CDR2 YYNGEE. The V and J ends lost 4 bases and 8 bases respectively, with 20 bases between them. The CDR3 totals 15 residues.

The rearrangement links TRBV5-6 to TRBJ2-5; 7 nucleotides line up with TRBD1. The V gene end was trimmed by 3 bases and the J gene end by 4 bases; junction bases not matched to a gene: 6. CDR3 size: 14 residues. Germline V gene sequence: CDR1 SGHDT, CDR2 YYEEEE. Here the CDR3 reads CASSSGTAGETQYF. CDR3 bases: TGTGCCAGCAGCTCCGGGACAGCTGGAGAGACCCAGTACTTC.

This clone was observed a single time. V and J are TRBV6-4 and TRBJ1-2; perhaps TRBD1 as D (6 bases). CDR1 and CDR2 from the germline V gene are MRHNA and SNTAGT. The ends were cut back, 5 bases at V and 8 bases at J, with 15 bases in the middle. The CDR3 runs 13 residues. The CDR3 sequence: CASSPGASGGYTF. The CDR3 region has the DNA TGTGCCAGCAGTCCGGGGGCGTCGGGGGGCTACACCTTC.

The gene calls are TRBV10-3 and TRBJ2-5, with 8 bases lining up with TRBD2. V trimming: 0 bases; J trimming: 4 bases; junction bases outside the gene matches: 4. The germline gives CDR1 ENHRY, CDR2 SYGVKD. CDR3 length: 15 residues. This chain's CDR3 is CAISESALAGETQYF. As DNA, the CDR3 is TGTGCCATCAGTGAGTCAGCCCTAGCGGGAGAGACCCAGTACTTC.

V and J are TRBV7-9 and TRBJ1-2; unclear D gene. The CDR3 covers 13 residues. Per the germline V gene, CDR1 is SEHNR and CDR2 is FQNEAQ (reference sequence). V was cut by 1 base and J by 3 bases, with 6 bases left in between. The CDR3 DNA reads TGTGCCAGCAGCTTAGGTCCAGACTATGGCTACACCTTC. Its translation: CASSLGPDYGYTF.

V usage is TRBV6-6 and J usage is TRBJ2-2; possible D gene TRBD1, 5 bases. The V and J ends lost 0 bases and 1 base respectively, with 9 bases between them. This CDR3 spans 16 amino acids. Per germline, CDR1 MNHNY and CDR2 SVGAGI (reference sequence). As DNA, the CDR3 is TGTGCCAGCAGTTACTCTTCACAGGTGAACACCGGGGAGCTGTTTTTT. Translated, it gives CASSYSSQVNTGELFF.

This clone appeared a few times. The chain links TRBV5-4 to TRBJ1-2, with TRBD1 as a possible D gene (6 bases). The V gene lost 0 bases and the J gene lost 8 bases, with 17 bases spanning the gap. The CDR3 runs to 15 residues. Per the germline V gene, CDR1 is SGHNT and CDR2 is YYREEE (reference sequence). The CDR3 reads CASSLGVDSHRGYTF. The CDR3 bases are TGTGCCAGCAGCTTGGGAGTGGACAGCCACAGGGGCTACACCTTC.

The chain carries TRBV7-2 and TRBJ2-5; D perhaps matches TRBD2 (6 bases). This CDR3 is 13 amino acids long. Trimming cost V 0 bases and J 5 bases, with 7 bases left between them. The germline CDR1 and CDR2 sequences are SGHTA and FQGNSA. This CDR3 reads CASSLALAETQYF. CDR3 nucleotides: TGTGCCAGCAGCTTAGCTCTAGCGGAGACCCAGTACTTC.

The V gene is TRBV19, the J gene TRBJ1-2; D remains ambiguous. The V and J ends lost 3 bases and 5 bases respectively, with 16 bases between them. Germline values: CDR1 LNHDA, CDR2 SQIVND (reference sequence). This CDR3 comprises 15 residues. The CDR3 coding sequence is TGTGCCAGTAGTATCCTCGGGCCTCTTTTGTATGGCTACACCTTC. Translated: CASSILGPLLYGYTF.

This clone has more than one count but fewer than ten. The V gene is TRBV7-3, the J gene TRBJ2-1; 15 bases line up with TRBD2. The CDR3 contains 16 residues. Germline assignment: CDR1 SGHTA and CDR2 FQGTGA. The V segment lost 4 bases and the J segment 6 bases; nucleotides outside the gene matches: 4. CDR3 in amino acids: CASSSGLAGGPNEQFF. The CDR3 region has the DNA TGTGCCAGCAGCTCGGGACTAGCGGGAGGCCCCAATGAGCAGTTCTTC.

This rearrangement joins TRBV6-5 to TRBJ2-7; TRBD1 agrees at 7 bases. Germline-derived CDR1 and CDR2 are MNHEY and SVGAGI. J lost 2 bases, V lost 4 bases, and 5 bases had no gene match. This CDR3 region has 14 residues. The CDR3 is CASSSLTGPYEQYF. The CDR3 region has the DNA TGTGCCAGCAGTTCTCTGACAGGGCCCTACGAGCAGTACTTC.

Worth noting for this clone: At one end the junction does not follow the germline gene, possibly because of a read error. The chain employs TRBV5-4 and TRBJ1-2; D unclear. The CDR3 sequence is 15 residues long. Looked up from germline, CDR1 is SGHNT and CDR2 is YYREEE (reference sequence). The CDR3 nucleotides are TGTGCCAGCACCTTGCGGGCAGAGCTCTTCTATGGCTACACCTTC. Its protein is CASTLRAELFYGYTF.

The chain joins TRBV28 to TRBJ1-2, with D unresolved. CDR1 is MDHEN, CDR2 SYDVKM, per germline. The V end was cut by 6 bases, the J end by 4 bases, with 9 bases between. The CDR3 has 12 residues. This CDR3 reads CASRSNLYGYTF. The CDR3 region has the DNA TGTGCCAGCAGGTCGAACCTCTATGGCTACACCTTC.

The chain carries TRBV6-1 and TRBJ2-5; D gene uncertain. The last part of the DNA fits TRBJ2-7 better; the J call may be wrong. This CDR3 contains 12 residues. Germline-derived CDR1 and CDR2 are MNHNS and SASEGT. The CDR3 DNA follows: TGTGCCAGCAGAGACGTCTCCTACGAGCAGTACTTC. Its protein product is CASRDVSYEQYF.

There are a few counts of this clone. The chain couples TRBV30 to TRBJ1-2; unclear D gene. Germline CDR1 is GTSNPN and CDR2 is SVGIG (reference sequence). This CDR3 spans 13 amino acids. Between the trimmed V and J ends, which lost 3 bases and 3 bases, there was a span of 11 bases. The CDR3 DNA reads TGTGCCTGGAGACCCTGGGCTGACTATGGCTACACCTTC. Translated, it gives CAWRPWADYGYTF.

V gene TRBV30 combines with J gene TRBJ1-5, with 7 bases matching TRBD1. V was pared by 2 bases and J by 5 bases, with 3 bases of the junction left unmatched. This CDR3 is built from 13 residues. Looked up from germline, CDR1 is GTSNPN and CDR2 is SVGIG (reference sequence). The CDR3 is CAWSRQGDQPQHF. CDR3 bases: TGTGCCTGGAGTAGGCAGGGGGATCAGCCCCAGCATTTT.

V is TRBV7-3 and J is TRBJ2-5; no firm D call. The CDR3 is made up of 11 amino acids. Germline V gene data show CDR1 as SGHTA and CDR2 as FQGTGA. Trimming shortened V by 2 bases and J by 5 bases, and 3 bases separated the two germline ends. This CDR3 reads CASSLWETQYF. Here the CDR3 DNA reads TGTGCCAGCAGCTTATGGGAGACCCAGTACTTC.